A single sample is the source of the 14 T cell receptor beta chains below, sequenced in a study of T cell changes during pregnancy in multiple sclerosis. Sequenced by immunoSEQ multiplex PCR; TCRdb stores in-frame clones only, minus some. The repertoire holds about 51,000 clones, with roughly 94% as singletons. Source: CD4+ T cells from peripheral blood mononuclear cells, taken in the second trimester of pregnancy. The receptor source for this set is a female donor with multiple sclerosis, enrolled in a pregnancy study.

CDR3 sequence: CASSLQGAFYEQYF. The CDR3 DNA is TGTGCCAGTAGTTTACAGGGGGCGTTTTACGAGCAGTACTTC. This chain connects TRBV19 to TRBJ2-7; 9 bases map to TRBD1. Unmatched junction bases numbered 6, after V lost 5 bases and J lost 4 bases. CDR1 LNHDA and CDR2 SQIVND come from the germline V gene (reference sequence). The CDR3 is made up of 14 amino acids.

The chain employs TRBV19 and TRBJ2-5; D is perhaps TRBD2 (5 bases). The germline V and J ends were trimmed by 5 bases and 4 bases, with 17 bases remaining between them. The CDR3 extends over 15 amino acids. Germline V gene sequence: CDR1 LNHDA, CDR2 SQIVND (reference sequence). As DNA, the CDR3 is TGTGCCAGTAGTCCCCGGACCATAGCGCTAGAGACCCAGTACTTC. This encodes CASSPRTIALETQYF.

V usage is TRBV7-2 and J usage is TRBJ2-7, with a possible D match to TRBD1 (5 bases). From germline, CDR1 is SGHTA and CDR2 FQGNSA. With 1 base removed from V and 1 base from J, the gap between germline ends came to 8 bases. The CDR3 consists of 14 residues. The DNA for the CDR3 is TGTGCCAGCAGCTTAGTCCAGGGTTCCTACGAGCAGTACTTC. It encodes CASSLVQGSYEQYF.

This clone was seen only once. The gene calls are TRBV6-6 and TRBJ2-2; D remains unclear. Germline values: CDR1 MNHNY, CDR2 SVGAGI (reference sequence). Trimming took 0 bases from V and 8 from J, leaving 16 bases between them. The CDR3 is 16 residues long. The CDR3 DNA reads TGTGCCAGCAGTTACTCGATTAGCCCCTCAGAGGGGGAGCTGTTTTTT. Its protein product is CASSYSISPSEGELFF.

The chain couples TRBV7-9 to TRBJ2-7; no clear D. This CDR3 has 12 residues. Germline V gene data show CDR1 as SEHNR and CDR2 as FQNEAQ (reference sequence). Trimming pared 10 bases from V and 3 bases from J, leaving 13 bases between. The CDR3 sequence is CATATSYYEQYF. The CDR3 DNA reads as TGTGCCACCGCGACTTCTTACTACGAGCAGTACTTC.

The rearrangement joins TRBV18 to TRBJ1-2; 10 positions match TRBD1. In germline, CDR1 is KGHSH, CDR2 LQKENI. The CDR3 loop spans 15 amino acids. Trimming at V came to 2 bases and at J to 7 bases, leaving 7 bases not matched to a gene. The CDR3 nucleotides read TGTGCCAGCTCACCAACTGGACAGGGGGATTTTGGCTACACCTTC. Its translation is CASSPTGQGDFGYTF.

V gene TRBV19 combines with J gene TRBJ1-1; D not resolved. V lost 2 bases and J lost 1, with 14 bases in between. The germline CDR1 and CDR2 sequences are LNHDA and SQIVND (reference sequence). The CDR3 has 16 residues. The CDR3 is CASSIMPGGPNTEAFF. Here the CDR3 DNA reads TGTGCCAGTAGTATAATGCCCGGAGGACCGAACACTGAAGCTTTCTTT.

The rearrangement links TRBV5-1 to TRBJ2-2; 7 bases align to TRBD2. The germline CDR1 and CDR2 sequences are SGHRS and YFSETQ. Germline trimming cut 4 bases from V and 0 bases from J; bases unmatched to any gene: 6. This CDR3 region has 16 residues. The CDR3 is CASSGGDVANTGELFF. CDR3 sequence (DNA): TGCGCCAGCAGCGGGGGGGATGTCGCGAACACCGGGGAGCTGTTTTTT.

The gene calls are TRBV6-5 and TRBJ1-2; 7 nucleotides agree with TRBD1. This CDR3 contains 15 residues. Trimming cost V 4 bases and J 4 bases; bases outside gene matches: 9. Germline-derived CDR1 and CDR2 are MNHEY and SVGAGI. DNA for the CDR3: TGTGCCAGCAGTTCCACAGGGGATTCGGCCTATGGCTACACCTTC. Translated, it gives CASSSTGDSAYGYTF.

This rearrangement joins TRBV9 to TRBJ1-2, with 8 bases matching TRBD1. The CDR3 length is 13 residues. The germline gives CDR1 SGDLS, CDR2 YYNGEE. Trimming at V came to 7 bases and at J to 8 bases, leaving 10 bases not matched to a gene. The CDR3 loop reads CASERGQGGGYTF. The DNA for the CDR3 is TGTGCCAGCGAGCGAGGACAGGGTGGCGGCTACACCTTC.

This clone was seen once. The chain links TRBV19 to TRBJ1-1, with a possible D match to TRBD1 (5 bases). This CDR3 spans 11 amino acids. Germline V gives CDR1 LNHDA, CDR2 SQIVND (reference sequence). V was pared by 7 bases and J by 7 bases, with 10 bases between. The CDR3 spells CASIGDFEAFF. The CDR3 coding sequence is TGTGCCAGTATAGGGGACTTTGAAGCTTTCTTT.

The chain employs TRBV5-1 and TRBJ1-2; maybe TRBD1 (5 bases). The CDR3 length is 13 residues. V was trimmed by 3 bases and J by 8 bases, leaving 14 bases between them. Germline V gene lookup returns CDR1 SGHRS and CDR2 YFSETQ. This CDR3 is CASSWGQGSGYTF. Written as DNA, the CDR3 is TGCGCCAGCAGCTGGGGTCAGGGAAGCGGCTACACCTTC.

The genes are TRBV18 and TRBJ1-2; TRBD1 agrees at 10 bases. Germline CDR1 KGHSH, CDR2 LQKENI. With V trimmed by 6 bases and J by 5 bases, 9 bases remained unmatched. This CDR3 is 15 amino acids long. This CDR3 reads CASSPRTGGEYGYTF. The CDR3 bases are TGTGCCAGCTCCCCTAGGACAGGGGGAGAATATGGCTACACCTTC. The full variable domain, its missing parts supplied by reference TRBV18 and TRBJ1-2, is NAGVMQNPRHLVRRRGQEARLRCSPMKGHSHVYWYRQLPEEGLKFMVYLQKENIIDESGMPKERFSAEFPKEGPSILRIQQVVRGDSAAYFCASSPRTGGEYGYTFGSGTRLTVV.

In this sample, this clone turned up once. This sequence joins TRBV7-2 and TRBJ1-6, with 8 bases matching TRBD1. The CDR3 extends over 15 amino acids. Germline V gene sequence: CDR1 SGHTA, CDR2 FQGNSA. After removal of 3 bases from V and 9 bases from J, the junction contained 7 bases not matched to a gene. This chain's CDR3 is CASSLATGAGSPLHF. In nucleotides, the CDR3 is TGTGCCAGCAGCTTGGCGACAGGGGCCGGTTCACCCCTCCACTTT.